The sequence of this TCR beta chain was determined in a study of CD8 T cells in Susac syndrome. Isolation of CD8+ and CD4+ T cells was performed negatively, whereas enrichment of TEMRA cells was done by FACS. The germline V gene encodes CDR1 SGHRS and CDR2 YFSETQ. The CDR3 runs 15 residues. V was pared by 4 bases and J by 0 bases, with 6 bases of the junction left unmatched. Roughly 0.5 to 1 ug RNA was reverse transcribed with random hexamers. TCRdb re-called the immunoSEQ multiplex PCR reads through MiXCR, storing one row per CDR3 protein. This sample has 70,000 to 75,000 distinct CDR3 sequences; around 93% occur once, and the top ten carry about 0.14%.

The rearrangement links TRBV5-1 to TRBJ2-5, with 7 bases identical to TRBD1. The sample comprised CD4+ T cells from PBMCs. The sequence derives from a human donor with Susac syndrome. The CDR3 DNA follows: TGCGCCAGCAGCGCCTCGACAGGGTACCAAGAGACCCAGTACTTC. The encoded protein is CASSASTGYQETQYF.